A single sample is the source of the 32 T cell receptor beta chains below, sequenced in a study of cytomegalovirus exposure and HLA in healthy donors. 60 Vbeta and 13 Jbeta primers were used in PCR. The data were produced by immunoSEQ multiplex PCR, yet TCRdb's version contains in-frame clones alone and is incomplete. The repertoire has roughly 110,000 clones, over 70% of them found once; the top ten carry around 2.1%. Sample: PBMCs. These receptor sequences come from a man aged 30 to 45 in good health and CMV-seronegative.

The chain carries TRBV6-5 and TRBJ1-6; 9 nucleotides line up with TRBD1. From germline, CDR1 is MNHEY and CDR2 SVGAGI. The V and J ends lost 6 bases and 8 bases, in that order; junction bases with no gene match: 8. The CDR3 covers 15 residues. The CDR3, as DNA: TGTGCCAGCAGGACCCGACAGGGGGTACATTCACCCCTCCACTTT. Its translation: CASRTRQGVHSPLHF.

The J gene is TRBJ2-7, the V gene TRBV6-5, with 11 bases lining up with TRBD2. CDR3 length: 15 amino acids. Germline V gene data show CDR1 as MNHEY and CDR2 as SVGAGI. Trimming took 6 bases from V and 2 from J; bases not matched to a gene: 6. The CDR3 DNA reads TGTGCCAGCAGCCGCTTAGCGGGAGGGACCTACGAGCAGTACTTC. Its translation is CASSRLAGGTYEQYF.

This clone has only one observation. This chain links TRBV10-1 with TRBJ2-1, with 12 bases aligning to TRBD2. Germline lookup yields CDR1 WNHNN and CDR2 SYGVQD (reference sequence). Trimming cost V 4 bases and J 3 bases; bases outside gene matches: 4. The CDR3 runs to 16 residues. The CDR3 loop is CASSGLAGGDYNEQFF. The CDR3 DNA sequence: TGCGCCAGCAGTGGGCTAGCGGGGGGGGACTACAATGAGCAGTTCTTC.

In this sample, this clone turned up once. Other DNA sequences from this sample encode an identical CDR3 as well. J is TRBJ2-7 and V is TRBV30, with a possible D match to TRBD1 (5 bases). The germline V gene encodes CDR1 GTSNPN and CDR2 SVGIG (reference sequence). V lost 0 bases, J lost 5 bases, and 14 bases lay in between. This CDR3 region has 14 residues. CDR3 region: CAWSVGAGEDEQYF. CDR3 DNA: TGTGCCTGGAGTGTAGGGGCAGGAGAAGACGAGCAGTACTTC.

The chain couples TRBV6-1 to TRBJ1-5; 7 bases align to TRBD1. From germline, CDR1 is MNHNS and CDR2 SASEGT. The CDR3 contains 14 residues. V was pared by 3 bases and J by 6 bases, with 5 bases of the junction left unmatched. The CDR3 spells CASSEGRQGQPQHF. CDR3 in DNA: TGTGCCAGCAGTGAGGGGAGACAGGGTCAGCCCCAGCATTTT.

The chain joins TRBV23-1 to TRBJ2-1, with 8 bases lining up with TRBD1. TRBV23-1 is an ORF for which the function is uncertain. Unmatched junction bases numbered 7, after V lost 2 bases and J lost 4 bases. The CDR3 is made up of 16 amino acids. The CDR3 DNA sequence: TGCGCCAGCAGTCAAACGGACAGGGTACATTACAATGAGCAGTTCTTC. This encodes CASSQTDRVHYNEQFF.

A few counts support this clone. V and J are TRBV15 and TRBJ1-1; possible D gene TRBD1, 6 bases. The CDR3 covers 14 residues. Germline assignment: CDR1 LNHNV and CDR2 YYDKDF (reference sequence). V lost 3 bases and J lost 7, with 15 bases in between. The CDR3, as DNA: TGTGCCACCAGCAGGCACAGGGTGGAGAATGAAGCTTTCTTT. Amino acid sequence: CATSRHRVENEAFF.

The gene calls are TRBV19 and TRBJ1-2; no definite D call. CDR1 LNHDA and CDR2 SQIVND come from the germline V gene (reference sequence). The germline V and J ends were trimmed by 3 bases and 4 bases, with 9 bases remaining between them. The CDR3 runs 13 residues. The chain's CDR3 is CASSIGGSYGYTF. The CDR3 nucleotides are TGTGCCAGTAGTATTGGAGGGAGCTATGGCTACACCTTC.

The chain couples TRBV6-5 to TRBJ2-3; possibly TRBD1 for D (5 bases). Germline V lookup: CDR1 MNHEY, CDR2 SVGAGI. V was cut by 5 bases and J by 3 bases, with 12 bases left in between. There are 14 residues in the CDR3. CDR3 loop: CASSIRQTTDTQYF. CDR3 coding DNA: TGTGCCAGCAGTATCCGACAGACGACAGATACGCAGTATTTT.

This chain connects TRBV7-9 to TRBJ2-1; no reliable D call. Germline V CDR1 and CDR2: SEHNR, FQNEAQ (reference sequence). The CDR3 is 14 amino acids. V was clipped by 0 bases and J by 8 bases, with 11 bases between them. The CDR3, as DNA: TGTGCCAGCAGCTTAGCACCGCCCACGGATGAGCAGTTCTTC. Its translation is CASSLAPPTDEQFF.

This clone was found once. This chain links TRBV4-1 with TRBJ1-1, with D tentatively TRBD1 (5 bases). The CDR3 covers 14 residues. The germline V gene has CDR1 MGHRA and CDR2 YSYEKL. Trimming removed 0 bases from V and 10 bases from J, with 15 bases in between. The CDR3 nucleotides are TGCGCCAGCAGCCAAGATGGTATCGGGGGGGGAGCTTTCTTT. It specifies CASSQDGIGGGAFF.

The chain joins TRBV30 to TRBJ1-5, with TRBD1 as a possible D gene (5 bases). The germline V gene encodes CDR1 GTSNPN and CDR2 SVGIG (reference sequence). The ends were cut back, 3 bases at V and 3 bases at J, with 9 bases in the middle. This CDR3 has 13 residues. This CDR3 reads CAWSAGYNQPQHF. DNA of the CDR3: TGTGCCTGGAGCGCAGGGTACAATCAGCCCCAGCATTTT.

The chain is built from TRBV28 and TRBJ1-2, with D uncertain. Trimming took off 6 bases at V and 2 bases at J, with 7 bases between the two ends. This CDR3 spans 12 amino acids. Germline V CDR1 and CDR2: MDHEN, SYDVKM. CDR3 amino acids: CASRGSNYGYTF. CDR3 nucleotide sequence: TGTGCCAGCAGGGGCTCGAACTATGGCTACACCTTC.

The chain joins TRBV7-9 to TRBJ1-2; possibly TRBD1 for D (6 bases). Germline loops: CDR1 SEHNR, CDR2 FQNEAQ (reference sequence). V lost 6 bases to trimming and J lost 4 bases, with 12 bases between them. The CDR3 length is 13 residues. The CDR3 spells CASRRTDLYGYTF. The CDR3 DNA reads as TGTGCCAGCAGGCGGACAGACCTCTATGGCTACACCTTC.

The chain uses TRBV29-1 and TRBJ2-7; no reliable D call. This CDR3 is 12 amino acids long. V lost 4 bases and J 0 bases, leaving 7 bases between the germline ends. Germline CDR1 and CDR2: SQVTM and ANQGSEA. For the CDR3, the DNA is TGCAGCGTTGTTGGCATCTCCTACGAGCAGTACTTC. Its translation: CSVVGISYEQYF.

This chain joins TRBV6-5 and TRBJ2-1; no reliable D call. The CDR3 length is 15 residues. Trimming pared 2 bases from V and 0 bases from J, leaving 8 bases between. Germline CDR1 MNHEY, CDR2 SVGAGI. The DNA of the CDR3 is TGTGCCAGCAGTTACGCCCTAGGCTCCTACAATGAGCAGTTCTTC. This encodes CASSYALGSYNEQFF.

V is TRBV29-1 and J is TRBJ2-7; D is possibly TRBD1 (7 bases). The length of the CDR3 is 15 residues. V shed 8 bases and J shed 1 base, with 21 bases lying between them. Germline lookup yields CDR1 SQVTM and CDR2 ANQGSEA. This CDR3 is CSRPPRGQPSYEQYF. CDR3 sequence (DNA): TGCAGCCGACCACCGCGGGGACAGCCATCCTACGAGCAGTACTTC.

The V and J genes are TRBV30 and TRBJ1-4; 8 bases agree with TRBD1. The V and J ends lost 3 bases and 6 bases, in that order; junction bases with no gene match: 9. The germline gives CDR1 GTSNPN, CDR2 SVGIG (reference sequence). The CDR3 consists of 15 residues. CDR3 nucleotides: TGTGCCTGGAGCCAATCGCAGGGGGCTGATGAAAAACTGTTTTTT. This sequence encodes CAWSQSQGADEKLFF. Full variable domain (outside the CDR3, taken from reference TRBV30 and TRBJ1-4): SQTIHQWPATLVQPVGSPLSLECTVEGTSNPNLYWYRQAAGRGLQLLFYSVGIGQISSEVPQNLSASRPQDRQFILSSKKLLLSDSGFYLCAWSQSQGADEKLFFGSGTQLSVL.

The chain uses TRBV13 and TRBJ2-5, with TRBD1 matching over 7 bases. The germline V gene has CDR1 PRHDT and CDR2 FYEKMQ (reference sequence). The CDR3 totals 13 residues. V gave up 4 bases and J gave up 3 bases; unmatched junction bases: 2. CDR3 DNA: TGTGCCAGCAGCTGGACAGGAAAAGAGACCCAGTACTTC. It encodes CASSWTGKETQYF.

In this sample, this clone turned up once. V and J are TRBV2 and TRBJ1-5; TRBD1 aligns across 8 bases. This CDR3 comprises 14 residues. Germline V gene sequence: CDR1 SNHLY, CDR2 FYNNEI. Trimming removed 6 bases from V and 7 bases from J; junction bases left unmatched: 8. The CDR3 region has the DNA TGTGCCAGCAGCCAGACAGGGGCCAGGCAGCCCCAGCATTTT. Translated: CASSQTGARQPQHF.

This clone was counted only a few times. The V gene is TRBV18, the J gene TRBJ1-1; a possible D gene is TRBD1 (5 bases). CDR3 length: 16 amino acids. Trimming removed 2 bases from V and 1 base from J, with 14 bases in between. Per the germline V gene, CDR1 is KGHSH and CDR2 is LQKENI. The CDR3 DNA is TGTGCCAGCTCACCATTGGGAGGGCAGGGGAACACTGAAGCTTTCTTT. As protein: CASSPLGGQGNTEAFF.

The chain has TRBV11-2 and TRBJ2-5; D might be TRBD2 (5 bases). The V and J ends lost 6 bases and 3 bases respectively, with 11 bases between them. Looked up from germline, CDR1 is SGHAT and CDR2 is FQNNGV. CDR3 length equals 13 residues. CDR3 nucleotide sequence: TGTGCCAGCAGGGTCTTGCGGGAAGAGACCCAGTACTTC. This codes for CASRVLREETQYF. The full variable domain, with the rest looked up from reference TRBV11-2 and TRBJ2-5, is EAGVAQSPRYKIIEKRQSVAFWCNPISGHATLYWYQQILGQGPKLLIQFQNNGVVDDSQLPKDRFSAERLKGVDSTLKIQPAKLEDSAVYLCASRVLREETQYFGPGTRLLVL.

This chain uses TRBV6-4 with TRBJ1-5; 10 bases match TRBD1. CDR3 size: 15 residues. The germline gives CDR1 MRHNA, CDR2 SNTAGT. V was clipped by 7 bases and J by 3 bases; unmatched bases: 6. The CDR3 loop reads CASTRQGAFNQPQHF. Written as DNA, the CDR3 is TGTGCCAGCACTCGACAGGGGGCGTTCAATCAGCCCCAGCATTTT.

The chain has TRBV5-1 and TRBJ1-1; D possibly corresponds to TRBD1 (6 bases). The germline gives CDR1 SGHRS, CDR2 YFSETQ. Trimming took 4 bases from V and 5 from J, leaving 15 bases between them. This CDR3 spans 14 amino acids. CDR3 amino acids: CASSQETGSTEAFF. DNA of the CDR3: TGCGCCAGCAGCCAGGAGACAGGATCGACTGAAGCTTTCTTT.

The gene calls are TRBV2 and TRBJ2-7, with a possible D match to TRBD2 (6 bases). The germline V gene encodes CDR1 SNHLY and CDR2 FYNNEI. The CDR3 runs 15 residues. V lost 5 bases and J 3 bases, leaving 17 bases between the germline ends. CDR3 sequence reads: CASSLRDSQVYEQYF. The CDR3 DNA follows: TGTGCCAGCAGTTTGAGGGACTCTCAAGTCTACGAGCAGTACTTC. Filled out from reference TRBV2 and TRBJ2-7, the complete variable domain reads EPEVTQTPSHQVTQMGQEVILRCVPISNHLYFYWYRQILGQKVEFLVSFYNNEISEKSEIFDDQFSVERPDGSNFTLKIRSTKLEDSAMYFCASSLRDSQVYEQYFGPGTRLTVT.

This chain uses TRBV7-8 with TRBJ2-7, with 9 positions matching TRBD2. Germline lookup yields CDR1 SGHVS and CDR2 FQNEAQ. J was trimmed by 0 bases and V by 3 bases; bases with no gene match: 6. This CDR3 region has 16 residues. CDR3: CASSLGLAGLSYEQYF. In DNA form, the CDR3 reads TGTGCCAGCAGCTTGGGGCTAGCGGGACTCTCCTACGAGCAGTACTTC.

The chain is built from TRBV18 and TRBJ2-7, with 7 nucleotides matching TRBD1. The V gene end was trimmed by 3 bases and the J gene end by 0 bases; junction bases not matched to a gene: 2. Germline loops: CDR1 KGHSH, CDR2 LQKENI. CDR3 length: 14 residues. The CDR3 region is CASSPGDSSYEQYF. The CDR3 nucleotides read TGTGCCAGCTCACCGGGGGACAGCTCCTACGAGCAGTACTTC.

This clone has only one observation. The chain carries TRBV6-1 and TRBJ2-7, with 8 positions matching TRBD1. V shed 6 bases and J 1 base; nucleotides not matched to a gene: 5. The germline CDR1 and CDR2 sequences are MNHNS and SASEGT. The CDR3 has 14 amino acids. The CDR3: CASRRTGPSYEQYF. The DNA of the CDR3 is TGTGCCAGCAGACGGACAGGGCCTTCCTACGAGCAGTACTTC.

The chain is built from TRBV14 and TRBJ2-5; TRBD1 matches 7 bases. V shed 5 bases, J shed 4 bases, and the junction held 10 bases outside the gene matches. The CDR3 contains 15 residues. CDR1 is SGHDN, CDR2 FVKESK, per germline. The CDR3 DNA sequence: TGTGCCAGCAGCGCCGGACAGGAGAGACTAGAGACCCAGTACTTC. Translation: CASSAGQERLETQYF. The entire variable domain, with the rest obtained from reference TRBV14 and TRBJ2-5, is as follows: EAGVTQFPSHSVIEKGQTVTLRCDPISGHDNLYWYRRVMGKEIKFLLHFVKESKQDESGMPNNRFLAERTGGTYSTLKVQPAELEDSGVYFCASSAGQERLETQYFGPGTRLLVL.

The CDR3: CASSGATGEGVGAFF. DNA for the CDR3: TGTGCCAGCAGCGGGGCTACAGGGGAAGGGGTCGGAGCTTTCTTT. The chain recombines TRBV9 with TRBJ1-1; the match to TRBD1 covers 7 bases. With V trimmed by 3 bases and J by 10 bases, 15 bases remained unmatched. The CDR3 runs to 15 residues. Germline V gene lookup returns CDR1 SGDLS and CDR2 YYNGEE.

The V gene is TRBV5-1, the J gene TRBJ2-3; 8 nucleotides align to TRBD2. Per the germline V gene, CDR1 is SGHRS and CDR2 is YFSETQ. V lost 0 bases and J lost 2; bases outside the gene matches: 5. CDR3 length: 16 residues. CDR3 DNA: TGCGCCAGCAGCTTGGAGACTAGCGATCCCACAGATACGCAGTATTTT. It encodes CASSLETSDPTDTQYF.

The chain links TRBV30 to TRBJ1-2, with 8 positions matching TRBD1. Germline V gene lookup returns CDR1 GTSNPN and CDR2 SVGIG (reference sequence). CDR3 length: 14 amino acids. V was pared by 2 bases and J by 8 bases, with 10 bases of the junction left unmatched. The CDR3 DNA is TGTGCCTGGAGTAACATCTGGGACAGGAGCGGCTACACCTTC. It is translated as CAWSNIWDRSGYTF.